These 22 T cell receptor beta chains were sequenced from one sample in a study of cytomegalovirus exposure and HLA in healthy donors. Researchers ran the PCR with 60 Vbeta and 13 Jbeta primers. Sequencing was performed with immunoSEQ multiplex PCR; in TCRdb, only in-frame clones are kept and a portion is missing. This table has about 150,000 clones, approximately 9% appearing once. The sample comprised PBMCs. The source of these receptors is a male donor in good health and CMV-seronegative.

V usage is TRBV11-2 and J usage is TRBJ1-1, with 9 positions matching TRBD1. J gave up 11 bases and V 2 bases, and 3 bases lay outside the gene matches. Germline-derived CDR1 and CDR2 are SGHAT and FQNNGV. The CDR3 length is 12 residues. The CDR3 here is CASSLHRGPAFF. The CDR3 nucleotides are TGTGCCAGCAGCTTACACAGGGGGCCGGCTTTCTTT.

This clone was detected only a few times. The V gene is TRBV7-2, the J gene TRBJ2-2; 7 bases fit TRBD1. Trimming at V came to 5 bases and at J to 6 bases, leaving 6 bases not matched to a gene. Germline CDR1 is SGHTA and CDR2 is FQGNSA. The CDR3 covers 14 residues. CDR3 sequence: CASSVTGFSGELFF. CDR3 sequence (DNA): TGTGCCAGCAGCGTGACAGGGTTTTCCGGGGAGCTGTTTTTT.

The chain links TRBV2 to TRBJ1-5; 7 positions match TRBD1. Germline V gene sequence: CDR1 SNHLY, CDR2 FYNNEI. The CDR3 sequence is 14 residues long. Trimming at V came to 6 bases and at J to 7 bases, leaving 9 bases not matched to a gene. CDR3 in amino acids: CASRGDSLAQPQHF. CDR3 nucleotide sequence: TGTGCCAGCAGGGGGGACAGCCTAGCCCAGCCCCAGCATTTT.

This rearrangement joins TRBV6-1 to TRBJ2-5, with 9 bases identical to TRBD1. This CDR3 is 14 amino acids long. Germline CDR1 MNHNS, CDR2 SASEGT. Trimming took 6 bases from V and 2 from J; bases not matched to a gene: 4. The CDR3 here is CASREDRGQETQYF. The DNA of the CDR3 is TGTGCCAGCAGGGAGGACAGGGGACAAGAGACCCAGTACTTC.

For the CDR3, the DNA is TGTGCCAGCAGCTTGGCCTCGCGGGAGCATGAGACCCAGTACTTC. This codes for CASSLASREHETQYF. The chain links TRBV5-4 to TRBJ2-5, with 7 bases that match TRBD2. Germline values: CDR1 SGHNT, CDR2 YYREEE (reference sequence). Losses at the gene ends were 0 bases for V and 5 bases for J; bases not matched to a gene: 7. CDR3 length: 15 residues.

This clone was detected only once. The genes are TRBV18 and TRBJ1-5, with D possibly TRBD1 on 6 matching bases. Germline CDR1 is KGHSH and CDR2 is LQKENI. CDR3 size: 17 residues. V lost 3 bases and J 0 bases, leaving 15 bases between the germline ends. The DNA for the CDR3 is TGTGCCAGCTCACCCGAAGGACAGCTATATAGCAATCAGCCCCAGCATTTT. As protein: CASSPEGQLYSNQPQHF.

In this sample, this clone turned up a few times. The chain is built from TRBV6-1 and TRBJ2-5; tentative D call: TRBD1 (6 bases). V was shortened by 4 bases and J by 2 bases, with 8 bases between the two germline ends. Germline V gene sequence: CDR1 MNHNS, CDR2 SASEGT. This CDR3 is built from 13 residues. The CDR3 protein is CASSGQGQETQYF. DNA for the CDR3: TGTGCCAGCAGTGGTCAGGGGCAAGAGACCCAGTACTTC.

The chain has TRBV29-1 and TRBJ2-7, with 11 bases fitting TRBD2. The V and J ends lost 2 bases and 4 bases, in that order; junction bases with no gene match: 10. CDR1 SQVTM and CDR2 ANQGSEA come from the germline V gene. The length of the CDR3 is 16 residues. CDR3 nucleotide sequence: TGCAGCGTTGAAACTAGCGGGGGCCCAACTAGATACGAGCAGTACTTC. Its protein product is CSVETSGGPTRYEQYF.

V and J are TRBV5-1 and TRBJ2-1; the match to TRBD1 covers 8 bases. V lost 4 bases, J lost 2 bases, and 20 bases stayed unmatched. Germline assignment: CDR1 SGHRS and CDR2 YFSETQ. CDR3 size: 20 residues. CDR3 in DNA: TGCGCCAGCAGCCTGTGGACAGGGTCGGGGGTTTCAAAGACCTACAATGAGCAGTTCTTC. This encodes CASSLWTGSGVSKTYNEQFF.

The chain recombines TRBV6-6 with TRBJ1-1; TRBD1 matches at 11 bases. Germline assignment: CDR1 MNHNY and CDR2 SVGAGI (reference sequence). This CDR3 has 14 residues. After removal of 10 bases from V and 1 base from J, the junction contained 5 bases not matched to a gene. The CDR3 DNA sequence: TGTGCCACCCGGGACAGGGGGGCGAACACTGAAGCTTTCTTT. Protein sequence: CATRDRGANTEAFF.

This clone has only a few counts. The chain carries TRBV27 and TRBJ2-7, with D perhaps matching TRBD1 (5 bases). Between the trimmed V and J ends, which lost 2 bases and 5 bases, there was a span of 10 bases. Looked up from germline, CDR1 is MNHEY and CDR2 is SMNVEV (reference sequence). This CDR3 comprises 13 residues. This CDR3 is CASSLQGINEQYF. As DNA, the CDR3 is TGTGCCAGCAGTTTACAGGGAATCAACGAGCAGTACTTC.

This clone has more than one count but fewer than ten. This chain joins TRBV23-1 and TRBJ1-1; D remains ambiguous. TRBV23-1 is an ORF, and what it does is uncertain. V shed 3 bases and J shed 1 base, with 9 bases lying between them. The CDR3 extends over 14 amino acids. CDR3: CASSHQRENTEAFF. CDR3 sequence (DNA): TGCGCCAGCAGTCACCAACGAGAGAACACTGAAGCTTTCTTT.

This clone was seen a few times. This chain joins TRBV28 and TRBJ2-5; 9 bases align to TRBD1. The DNA end lines up better with TRBJ2-7; the J call may be wrong. The CDR3 has 14 amino acids. The germline V gene has CDR1 MDHEN and CDR2 SYDVKM. The DNA of the CDR3 is TGTGCCAGCATAGCCGGGACAGGGTCATACGAGCAGTACTTC. Translating gives CASIAGTGSYEQYF.

This clone has only a few counts. The J gene is TRBJ1-3, the V gene TRBV2, with TRBD1 matching over 7 bases. V dropped 6 bases and J dropped 4; count of bases not matched to a gene: 9. From germline, CDR1 is SNHLY and CDR2 FYNNEI. The CDR3 loop spans 15 amino acids. The DNA of the CDR3 is TGTGCCAGCAGGAGATTGGGACAGTCGGGAAACACCATATATTTT. Protein sequence: CASRRLGQSGNTIYF.

The chain combines TRBV5-5 with TRBJ1-2; no clear D gene. CDR3 length: 12 amino acids. V was cut by 0 bases and J by 4 bases, with 4 bases left in between. The germline V gene encodes CDR1 SGHKS and CDR2 YYEKEE (reference sequence). This chain's CDR3 is CASSLDGYGYTF. The CDR3 nucleotides read TGTGCCAGCAGCTTGGACGGCTATGGCTACACCTTC.

This clone was seen more than once but under ten times. The V and J genes are TRBV4-2 and TRBJ1-6; D may be TRBD1 (6 bases). In germline, CDR1 is LGHNA, CDR2 YNFKEQ. The ends were cut back, 0 bases at V and 9 bases at J, with 12 bases in the middle. The CDR3 has 15 residues. This chain's CDR3 is CASSQDRTDSSPLHF. Here the CDR3 DNA reads TGTGCCAGCAGCCAAGATAGGACAGACAGTTCACCCCTCCACTTT.

The V and J genes are TRBV29-1 and TRBJ2-3; D is ambiguous. V was clipped by 6 bases and J by 2 bases, with 12 bases between them. The CDR3 is made up of 13 amino acids. Germline CDR1 SQVTM, CDR2 ANQGSEA. CDR3 nucleotides: TGCAGCGTCTCACATGCACACACAGATACGCAGTATTTT. It yields the protein CSVSHAHTDTQYF.

The chain has TRBV4-3 and TRBJ1-2, with TRBD1 matching over 12 bases. After removal of 4 bases from V and 7 bases from J, the junction contained 4 bases not matched to a gene. This CDR3 region has 14 residues. Per the germline V gene, CDR1 is LGHNA and CDR2 is YSLEER. In DNA form, the CDR3 reads TGCGCCAGCAGCCGAGGGACAGGGGGCTTTGGCTACACCTTC. Its translation: CASSRGTGGFGYTF.

The CDR3: CASSLPAGGNTEAFF. CDR3 coding DNA: TGTGCCAGCAGCCTACCCGCGGGGGGAAACACTGAAGCTTTCTTT. The chain recombines TRBV7-9 with TRBJ1-1; D may be TRBD1 (5 bases). Trimming left V 5 bases short and J 2 bases short, with 15 bases between. The germline CDR1 and CDR2 sequences are SEHNR and FQNEAQ (reference sequence). This CDR3 region has 15 residues.

This clone was observed a few times. The genes are TRBV2 and TRBJ1-2; the match to TRBD1 covers 10 bases. This CDR3 comprises 14 residues. Trimming cost V 6 bases and J 4 bases; bases outside gene matches: 5. The germline V gene encodes CDR1 SNHLY and CDR2 FYNNEI. The CDR3 region is CASSRDRGLYGYTF. The CDR3 DNA reads as TGTGCCAGCAGCAGGGACAGGGGCCTCTATGGCTACACCTTC.

This chain connects TRBV9 to TRBJ1-1; D unclear. Germline CDR1 SGDLS, CDR2 YYNGEE. V lost 2 bases, J lost 5 bases, and 13 bases lay in between. The CDR3 is made up of 14 amino acids. CDR3 in DNA: TGTGCCAGCAGCGTTGGACTGGCGGGAACTGAAGCTTTCTTT. Encoded protein: CASSVGLAGTEAFF. The full variable domain, in which reference TRBV9 and TRBJ1-1 provide the parts outside the CDR3, is DSGVTQTPKHLITATGQRVTLRCSPRSGDLSVYWYQQSLDQGLQFLIQYYNGEERAKGNILERFSAQQFPDLHSELNLSSLELGDSALYFCASSVGLAGTEAFFGQGTRLTVV.

This clone was counted only a few times. This chain joins TRBV7-9 and TRBJ2-2; TRBD1 might be the D (6 bases). The CDR3 has 16 amino acids. The ends were cut back, 4 bases at V and 3 bases at J, with 15 bases in the middle. Per germline, CDR1 SEHNR and CDR2 FQNEAQ (reference sequence). As DNA, the CDR3 is TGTGCCAGCAGCTCCAGTCAGGGGACCCACACCGGGGAGCTGTTTTTT. Its protein product is CASSSSQGTHTGELFF.